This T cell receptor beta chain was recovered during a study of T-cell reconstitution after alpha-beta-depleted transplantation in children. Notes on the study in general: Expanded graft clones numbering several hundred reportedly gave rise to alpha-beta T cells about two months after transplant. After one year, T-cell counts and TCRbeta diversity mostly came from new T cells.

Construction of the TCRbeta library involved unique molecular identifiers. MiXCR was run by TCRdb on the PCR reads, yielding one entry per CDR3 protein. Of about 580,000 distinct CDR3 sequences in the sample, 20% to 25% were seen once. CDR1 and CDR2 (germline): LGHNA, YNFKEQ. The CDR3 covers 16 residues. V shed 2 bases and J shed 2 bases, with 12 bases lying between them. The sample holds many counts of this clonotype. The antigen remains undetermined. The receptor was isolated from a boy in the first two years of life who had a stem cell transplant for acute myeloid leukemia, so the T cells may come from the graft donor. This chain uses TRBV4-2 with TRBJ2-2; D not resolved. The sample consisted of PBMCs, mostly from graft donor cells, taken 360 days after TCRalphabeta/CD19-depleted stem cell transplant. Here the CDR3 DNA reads TGTGCCAGCAGCCAAAAATTAACAATAAACACCGGGGAGCTGTTTTTT. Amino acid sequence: CASSQKLTINTGELFF.